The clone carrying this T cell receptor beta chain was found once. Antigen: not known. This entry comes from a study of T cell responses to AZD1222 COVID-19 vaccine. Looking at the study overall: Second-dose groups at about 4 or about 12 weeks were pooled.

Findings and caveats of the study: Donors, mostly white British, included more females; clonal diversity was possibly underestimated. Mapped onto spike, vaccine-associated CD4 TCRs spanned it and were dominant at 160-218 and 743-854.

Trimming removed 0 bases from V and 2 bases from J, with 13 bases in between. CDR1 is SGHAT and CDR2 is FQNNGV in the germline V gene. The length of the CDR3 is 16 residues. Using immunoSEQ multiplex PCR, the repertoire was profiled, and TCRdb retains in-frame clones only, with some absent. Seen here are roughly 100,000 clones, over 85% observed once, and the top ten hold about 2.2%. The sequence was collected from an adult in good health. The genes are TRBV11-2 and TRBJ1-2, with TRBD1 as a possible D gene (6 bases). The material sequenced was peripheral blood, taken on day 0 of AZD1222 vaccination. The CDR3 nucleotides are TGTGCCAGCAGCTTAGACTCCGGGACACCCAACTATGGCTACACCTTC. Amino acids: CASSLDSGTPNYGYTF.